Listed here are 7 T cell receptor beta chains from one sample, sequenced in a study of blood T cell repertoires in COVID-19. Profiled with immunoSEQ multiplex PCR; TCRdb holds only in-frame clones, not every one. The sample contains about 480,000 clones, more than 75% of which appear only once. The source material was PBMCs or T cells enriched from blood (not recorded which). The source of these receptors is a middle-aged woman who had recovered from COVID-19.

This clone was observed a single time. This chain joins TRBV4-2 and TRBJ2-5; 7 bases map to TRBD1. The CDR3 spans 18 residues. Germline values: CDR1 LGHNA, CDR2 YNFKEQ. With 0 bases clipped from V and 0 bases from J, the junction kept 10 bases outside the gene matches. The CDR3 DNA sequence: TGTGCCAGCAGCCAAGACGGCCAGGGGGAAATTTACCAAGAGACCCAGTACTTC. Amino acids: CASSQDGQGEIYQETQYF.

The chain joins TRBV15 to TRBJ1-1; no firm D call. Germline values: CDR1 LNHNV, CDR2 YYDKDF (reference sequence). The length of the CDR3 is 14 residues. V lost 3 bases, J lost 1 base, and 9 bases lay in between. CDR3 nucleotides: TGTGCCACCAGCAGTACAGACCCGAACACTGAAGCTTTCTTT. Its translation: CATSSTDPNTEAFF.

The genes are TRBV2 and TRBJ2-1; the D gene is possibly TRBD2 (5 bases). Germline-derived CDR1 and CDR2 are SNHLY and FYNNEI. V gave up 7 bases and J gave up 2 bases, with 15 bases separating them. The CDR3 covers 15 residues. CDR3 loop: CASTLDWVPYNEQFF. The CDR3, as DNA: TGTGCCAGCACCTTGGACTGGGTTCCCTACAATGAGCAGTTCTTC.

This chain uses TRBV5-1 with TRBJ2-1; possible D gene TRBD2, 5 bases. The CDR3 runs 15 residues. Germline V lookup: CDR1 SGHRS, CDR2 YFSETQ. V was trimmed by 0 bases and J by 6 bases, leaving 13 bases between them. The CDR3: CASSLVQRTGNEQFF. Here the CDR3 DNA reads TGCGCCAGCAGCTTGGTTCAGAGGACTGGCAATGAGCAGTTCTTC.

V and J are TRBV5-8 and TRBJ2-7; 7 bases line up with TRBD2. This CDR3 comprises 13 residues. The V and J ends lost 5 bases and 4 bases, in that order; junction bases with no gene match: 6. Germline CDR1 and CDR2: SGHTS and YDEGEE. The CDR3 nucleotides read TGTGCCAGCAGTCGCGGGAGCTTATACGAGCAGTACTTC. The encoded protein is CASSRGSLYEQYF.

V gene TRBV5-1 combines with J gene TRBJ1-1; 8 bases match TRBD1. Germline V lookup: CDR1 SGHRS, CDR2 YFSETQ. The junction had 7 bases not matched to a gene; V was cut back by 4 bases and J by 5 bases. CDR3 size: 14 residues. The CDR3 sequence: CASSPPTGATEAFF. DNA for the CDR3: TGCGCCAGCAGCCCTCCGACAGGGGCGACTGAAGCTTTCTTT.

The gene calls are TRBV7-2 and TRBJ1-5; D is uncertain. In germline, CDR1 is SGHTA, CDR2 FQGNSA. The CDR3 has 15 amino acids. V was trimmed by 5 bases and J by 6 bases, leaving 17 bases between them. Written as DNA, the CDR3 is TGTGCCAGCAGCATAGAAGACCCTCCGGGTCAGCCCCAGCATTTT. Protein: CASSIEDPPGQPQHF. Combining the CDR3 with reference TRBV7-2 and TRBJ1-5 gives the whole variable domain GAGVSQSPSNKVTEKGKDVELRCDPISGHTALYWYRQSLGQGLEFLIYFQGNSAPDKSGLPSDRFSAERTGGSVSTLTIQRTQQEDSAVYLCASSIEDPPGQPQHFGDGTRLSIL.